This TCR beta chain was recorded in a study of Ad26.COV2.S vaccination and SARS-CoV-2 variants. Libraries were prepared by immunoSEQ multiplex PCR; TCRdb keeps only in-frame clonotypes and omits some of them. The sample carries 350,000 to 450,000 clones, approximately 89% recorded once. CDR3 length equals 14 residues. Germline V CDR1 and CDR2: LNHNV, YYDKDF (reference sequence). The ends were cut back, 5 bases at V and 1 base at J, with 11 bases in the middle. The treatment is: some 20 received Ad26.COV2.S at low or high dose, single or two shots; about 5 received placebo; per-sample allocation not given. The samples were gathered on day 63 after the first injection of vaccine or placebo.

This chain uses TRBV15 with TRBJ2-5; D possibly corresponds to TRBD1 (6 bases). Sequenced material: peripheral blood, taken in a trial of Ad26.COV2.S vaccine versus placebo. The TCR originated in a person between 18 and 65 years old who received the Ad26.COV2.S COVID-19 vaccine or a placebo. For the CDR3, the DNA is TGTGCCACCAGCCCCCGGGACACCCAAGAGACCCAGTACTTC. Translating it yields CATSPRDTQETQYF.